This is a list of T cell receptor beta chains from one sample in a study of human T cells and chemical hapten exposure. One entry per CDR3 protein, called by TCRdb with MiXCR from the RACE reads. The sample consists of 65,000 or so distinct CDR3 sequences, about 6% of them appearing once. Sequencing was performed on whole blood. These receptors were obtained from a female donor in good health. Some clones in this sample may be carry-over from other donors' samples. Both conserved end residues are part of each CDR3. A D gene is named only where the DNA matches it firmly.

>TRBJ1-5|TRBV28|TRBD1
CASRPRDSLQPQHF
>TRBJ2-7|TRBV10-3|NA
CAGSTRGDSYEQYF
>TRBJ1-5|TRBV5-4|NA
CASRRGHAWDSNQPQHF
>TRBJ2-2|TRBV19|NA
CASSIRRNTGELFF
>TRBJ2-6|TRBV29-1|NA
CAGSSGANVLTF
>TRBJ2-3|TRBV29-1|NA
CSARLTVTDTQYF
>TRBJ1-2|TRBV7-2|NA
CASSPHHRADYGYTF
>TRBJ2-2|TRBV6-5|NA
CASSQRRQNTGELFF
>TRBJ1-1|TRBV28|NA
CASRRDANTEAFF
>TRBJ1-1|TRBV4-3|NA
CASSQSGTPLEAFF
>TRBJ2-5|TRBV10-3|NA
CAINRAVQETQYF
>TRBJ2-3|TRBV3-1|NA
CASSQAGTKRADTQYF
>TRBJ1-2|TRBV28|TRBD1
CASNIGGIGGYTF
>TRBJ2-2|TRBV14|NA
CASSQEEEGEVGELFF
>TRBJ2-2|TRBV9|TRBD2
CASSSRAGLNTGELFF
>TRBJ1-2|TRBV20-1|NA
CSARVAGLSGYTF
>TRBJ2-1|TRBV12-3/TRBV12-4|NA
CASSSRGSYNEQFF
>TRBJ2-2|TRBV30|TRBD1
CAWRPRGTGNTGELFF
>TRBJ1-4|TRBV29-1|TRBD1
CSVEVDRGNEKLFF
>TRBJ2-3|TRBV3-1|TRBD2
CASSPGLARDTQYF
>TRBJ1-1|TRBV10-3|TRBD1
CATRTGDEAFF
>TRBJ1-2|TRBV28|NA
CASSYKDGYTF
>TRBJ2-1|TRBV12-3/TRBV12-4|NA
CASSPLMNEQFF
>TRBJ2-1|TRBV29-1|NA
CSVEPAESSYNEQFF
>TRBJ2-5|TRBV29-1|TRBD2
CSVDLVSSGLQETQYF
>TRBJ2-5|TRBV11-2|NA
CASSLGSVETQYF
>TRBJ2-3|TRBV7-8|NA
CASSFNELGDTQYF
>TRBJ2-6|TRBV6-2/TRBV6-3|NA
CASSYSGPGANVLTF
>TRBJ2-7|TRBV20-1|NA
CSVKSVHSRSYEQYF
>TRBJ1-1|TRBV2|TRBD1
CASSGQGARSEAFF
>TRBJ2-1|TRBV7-9|NA
CASSFYGNEQFF
>TRBJ1-1|TRBV5-1|TRBD1
CASSFSGTGFMNTEAFF
>TRBJ2-5|TRBV20-1|TRBD2
CSARLASGRETQYF
>TRBJ2-7|TRBV28|NA
CASSWYRGLIYEQYF
>TRBJ2-5|TRBV7-9|NA
CASSLGDRSQYF
>TRBJ2-6|TRBV7-3|NA
CASSYKTGANVLTF
>TRBJ2-5|TRBV7-9|NA
CASRGRGREPQETQYF
>TRBJ2-5|TRBV30|TRBD2
CAWSNERENRGTQYF
>TRBJ2-2|TRBV29-1|NA
CSGRMTGGTGELFF
>TRBJ2-7|TRBV4-3|NA
CASSQEMGHEQYF
>TRBJ2-7|TRBV12-3/TRBV12-4|TRBD2
CASRSSGSGYEQYF
>TRBJ2-3|TRBV20-1|NA
CSVPGLDTQYF
>TRBJ2-3|TRBV2|NA
CASSESKGSDTQYF
>TRBJ2-1|TRBV28|NA
CASSLSFRPGLYNEQFF
>TRBJ2-3|TRBV7-3|TRBD2
CASSQGSGSLDTQYF